This T cell receptor beta chain was sequenced during a study of blood T cell repertoires in COVID-19 (dated by TCRdb to the early 2020s). Looking at the study overall: Samples from collaborators originated in the United States, Italy and Spain and spanned both the acute and convalescent phases of COVID-19. The material from the prospective study consisted of cDNA or gDNA derived from T cells, B-cell-depleted T cells, or PBMCs. Subjects who had been exposed to COVID-19, were actively infected with it, or had recovered from it provided the deeply sampled blood TCRbeta repertoires that made up the dataset. A freely available public database, intended as a resource for researchers studying the immune response to SARS-CoV-2, is where the repertoires were released. The samples were drawn from two sources: the first 160 participants of the ongoing ImmuneRACE study, and 1,254 subjects contributed by 6 global collaborators. The sample metadata nearly always contained a de-identified subject ID, COVID-19 status, age in years and sex. HLA class I and class II types, where available, came from metadata supplied by the sample provider rather than from assay-based typing.

Participants in the prospective study were enrolled through a virtual design, were aged about 18 to 100 years, and lived in roughly 26 United States geographic areas. In the prospective study, participants were assigned to cohorts based on the clinical history participants reported in a screening survey and a study questionnaire. For ImmuneRACE Cohort 3, a participant was defined as recovered based on two consecutive negative NP/OP PCR tests, clearance by a healthcare professional, or resolution of symptoms. In the prospective study, whole blood, serum and a nasopharyngeal or oropharyngeal swab were collected from each participant by mobile phlebotomists. Participants in the prospective study had the option to provide additional blood draws and questionnaires over a 2-month period. Blood samples from the prospective study were shipped frozen or at room temperature prior to DNA extraction. With regard to this clone: The specificity of this receptor is unknown. Base qualities are not provided; no much larger clone lies one nucleotide away.

The immunoSEQ Assay, a bias-controlled multiplex PCR, was used to amplify TCRbeta CDR3 regions from genomic DNA. In the paper's pipeline: Nucleated cell counts per sample were estimated from amplification of reference gene primers within the assay. To quantify the absolute abundance of each unique TCRbeta CDR3 rearrangement, sequence reads were collapsed and filtered. For each sample, productive Simpson clonality was calculated as the square root of Simpson's diversity index over productive rearrangements. Drawn from immuneACCESS, this table holds only the in-frame rearrangements with V and J called that TCRdb kept. Clones are partly lost; checked studies trace under half to an unresolved V gene and leave the rest unexplained. That table is the source of V, J and clone size, and D and trimming were worked out from the DNA. Present in this sample are 350,000 to 450,000 clones, roughly 90% of which were seen just once. The ten largest make up around 1.7% of the sample.

From a lookup of the germline V gene (reference sequence), CDR1 and CDR2 are PRHDT and FYEKMQ. Counted from cysteine to phenylalanine, this CDR3 has 15 amino acids. Only the CDR3 portion is preserved as DNA: 45 bases, with reading frame beginning at the first base. Germline trimming: 5 bases from V, 4 bases from J; junction bases outside gene matches: 9. Broad study findings and their caveats: The quantity of clinical and demographic metadata differed by source and by participant and was supplied without curation.

Recombination linked TRBV13 to TRBJ1-2, and 8 junction bases match TRBD1. The sequence was obtained from a woman under 40 who had recovered from COVID-19. The sequenced material came from PBMCs or T cells enriched from blood (not recorded which). The encoded CDR3 is CASSGQGALSYGYTF. The DNA sequence follows: TGTGCCAGCAGCGGCCAGGGGGCCTTAAGCTATGGCTACACCTTC.